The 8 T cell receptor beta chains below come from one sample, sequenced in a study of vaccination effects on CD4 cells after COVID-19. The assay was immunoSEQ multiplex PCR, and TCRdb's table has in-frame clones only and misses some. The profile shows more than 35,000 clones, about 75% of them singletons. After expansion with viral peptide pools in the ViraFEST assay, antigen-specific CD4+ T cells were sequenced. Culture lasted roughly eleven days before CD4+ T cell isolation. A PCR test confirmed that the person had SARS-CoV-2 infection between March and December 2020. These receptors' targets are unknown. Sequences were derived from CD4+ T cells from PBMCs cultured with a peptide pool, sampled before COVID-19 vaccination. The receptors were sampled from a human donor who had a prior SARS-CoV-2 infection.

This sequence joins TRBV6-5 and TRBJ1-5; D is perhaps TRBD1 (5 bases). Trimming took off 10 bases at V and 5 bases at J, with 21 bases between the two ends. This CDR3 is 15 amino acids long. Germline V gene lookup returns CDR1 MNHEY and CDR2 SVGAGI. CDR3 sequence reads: CATHEVRGGDQPQHF. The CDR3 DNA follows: TGTGCCACCCACGAGGTTCGGGGAGGGGATCAGCCCCAGCATTTT.

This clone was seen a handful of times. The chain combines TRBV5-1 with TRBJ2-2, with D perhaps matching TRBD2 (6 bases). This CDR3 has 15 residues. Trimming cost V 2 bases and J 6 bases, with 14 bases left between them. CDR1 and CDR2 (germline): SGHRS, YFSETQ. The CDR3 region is CASSLGSGVPGELFF. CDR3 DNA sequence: TGCGCCAGCAGCTTAGGTAGCGGAGTCCCCGGGGAGCTGTTTTTT.

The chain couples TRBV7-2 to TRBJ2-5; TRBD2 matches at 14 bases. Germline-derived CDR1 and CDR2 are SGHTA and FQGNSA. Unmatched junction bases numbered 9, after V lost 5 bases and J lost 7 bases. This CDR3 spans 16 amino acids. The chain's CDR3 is CASSGGLAGGRGTQYF. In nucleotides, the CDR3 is TGTGCCAGCAGCGGAGGACTAGCGGGGGGCCGGGGGACCCAGTACTTC.

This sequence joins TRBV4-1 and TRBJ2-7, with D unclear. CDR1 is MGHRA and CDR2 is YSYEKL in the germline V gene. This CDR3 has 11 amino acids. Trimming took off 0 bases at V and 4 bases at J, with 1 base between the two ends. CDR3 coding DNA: TGCGCCAGCAGCCAAGAATACGAGCAGTACTTC. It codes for CASSQEYEQYF.

This chain's CDR3 is CASTFLGEAGYTF. CDR3 coding DNA: TGTGCCAGCACCTTTCTCGGGGAGGCGGGCTACACCTTC. The V call is TRBV3-1 (or the pseudogene TRBV3-2), the J call TRBJ1-2; D not certain. Between the trimmed V and J ends, which lost 7 bases and 8 bases, there was a span of 17 bases. Looked up from germline, CDR1 is LGHDT and CDR2 is YNNKEL (reference sequence). This CDR3 comprises 13 residues.

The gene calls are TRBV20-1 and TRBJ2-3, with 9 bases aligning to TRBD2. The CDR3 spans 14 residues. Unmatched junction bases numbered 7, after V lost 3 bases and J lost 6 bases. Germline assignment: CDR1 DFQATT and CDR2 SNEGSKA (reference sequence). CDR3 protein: CSASRGGAMDTQYF. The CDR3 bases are TGCAGTGCTAGTCGCGGGGGGGCCATGGATACGCAGTATTTT.

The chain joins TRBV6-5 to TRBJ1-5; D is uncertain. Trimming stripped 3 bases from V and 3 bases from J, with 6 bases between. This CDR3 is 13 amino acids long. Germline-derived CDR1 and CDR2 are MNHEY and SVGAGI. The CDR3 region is CASSYELNQPQHF. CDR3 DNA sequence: TGTGCCAGCAGTTATGAGCTCAATCAGCCCCAGCATTTT.

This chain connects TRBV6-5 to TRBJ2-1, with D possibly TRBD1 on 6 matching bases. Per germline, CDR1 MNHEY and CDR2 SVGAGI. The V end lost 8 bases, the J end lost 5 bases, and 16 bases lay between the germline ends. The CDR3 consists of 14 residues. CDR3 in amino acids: CASSETGNNNEQFF. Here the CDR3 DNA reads TGTGCCAGCTCCGAAACAGGGAATAACAATGAGCAGTTCTTC.